What follows are 20 T cell receptor beta chains derived from one specimen sequenced in a study of beta chain features in type 1 diabetes. Investigators reverse transcribed all isolated RNA, so they sequenced expressed TCRB transcripts. This table comes from immunoSEQ multiplex PCR, and its TCRdb copy is limited to in-frame clones, with some not included. The table has some 150,000 clones, 8.5% to 12% seen once; the top ten hold around 1.2%. The material sequenced was naive CD4+ T cells from blood. The receptors here all came from a man aged 18 to 29 in good health.

This clone has a handful of counts. The rearrangement joins TRBV7-9 to TRBJ2-2; 9 bases are shared with TRBD1. The germline CDR1 and CDR2 sequences are SEHNR and FQNEAQ (reference sequence). The CDR3 extends over 15 amino acids. V shed 5 bases, J shed 6 bases, and the junction held 7 bases outside the gene matches. The CDR3, as DNA: TGTGCCAGCAGCCTGGGACAGGGTTCCCCCGGGGAGCTGTTTTTT. Amino acid sequence: CASSLGQGSPGELFF.

The rearrangement uses TRBV4-2 and TRBJ1-5; D unresolved. The germline V gene has CDR1 LGHNA and CDR2 YNFKEQ. Trimming left V 1 base short and J 1 base short, with 14 bases between. The CDR3 runs to 17 residues. CDR3 in amino acids: CASSQGVGDRSNQPQHF. CDR3 DNA: TGTGCCAGCAGCCAAGGAGTCGGGGATCGGAGCAATCAGCCCCAGCATTTT.

This clone was seen at least ten times. The gene calls are TRBV11-2 and TRBJ1-6; possibly TRBD1 for D (5 bases). Trimming cost V 1 base and J 8 bases, with 9 bases left between them. This CDR3 comprises 14 residues. Germline V gene sequence: CDR1 SGHAT, CDR2 FQNNGV. DNA of the CDR3: TGTGCCAGCAGCTTAGGCGGCAGGGATTCACCCCTCCACTTT. Protein: CASSLGGRDSPLHF.

This clone was observed many times. The gene calls are TRBV29-1 and TRBJ2-1, with 8 bases fitting TRBD2. Germline loops: CDR1 SQVTM, CDR2 ANQGSEA. This CDR3 contains 11 residues. The CDR3 DNA is TGCACCATCAGCGGGGGCGATGAGCAGTTCTTC. It specifies CTISGGDEQFF.

CDR3 in amino acids: CASSQLLSGETQYF. DNA for the CDR3: TGTGCCAGCAGCCAACTCCTGTCAGGGGAGACCCAGTACTTC. The chain employs TRBV4-2 and TRBJ2-5; a possible D gene is TRBD1 (5 bases). V was cut by 2 bases and J by 5 bases, with 12 bases left in between. The germline CDR1 and CDR2 sequences are LGHNA and YNFKEQ. This CDR3 is built from 14 residues.

This clone was found a few times. This chain joins TRBV30 and TRBJ1-6; 9 bases are shared with TRBD1. The CDR3 is 15 amino acids. CDR1 GTSNPN and CDR2 SVGIG come from the germline V gene (reference sequence). V lost 3 bases and J lost 10; bases outside the gene matches: 10. Here the CDR3 reads CAWSRLTGGRSPLHF. The CDR3 DNA follows: TGTGCCTGGAGCAGGCTCACAGGGGGCCGGTCACCCCTCCACTTT. Based on the CDR3 plus reference TRBV30 and TRBJ1-6, the full variable domain is SQTIHQWPATLVQPVGSPLSLECTVEGTSNPNLYWYRQAAGRGLQLLFYSVGIGQISSEVPQNLSASRPQDRQFILSSKKLLLSDSGFYLCAWSRLTGGRSPLHFGNGTRLTVT.

This rearrangement joins TRBV5-6 to TRBJ2-7; D remains ambiguous. V lost 0 bases and J lost 0, with 4 bases in between. This CDR3 is built from 13 residues. Germline V gene sequence: CDR1 SGHDT, CDR2 YYEEEE. This CDR3 is CASSLDNSYEQYF. The CDR3 DNA follows: TGTGCCAGCAGCTTGGACAACTCCTACGAGCAGTACTTC.

The chain has TRBV2 and TRBJ1-4, with D hard to call. The V end was cut by 8 bases, the J end by 3 bases, with 13 bases between. This CDR3 has 14 amino acids. The V gene's germline CDR1 is SNHLY and CDR2 FYNNEI. Here the CDR3 DNA reads TGTGCCAGCTCCCCAGCTGAGGCTAATGAAAAACTGTTTTTT. It specifies CASSPAEANEKLFF.

This clone was counted ten times or more. This rearrangement joins TRBV4-3 to TRBJ2-6; 7 bases are shared with TRBD1. The germline gives CDR1 LGHNA, CDR2 YSLEER. The V gene end was trimmed by 0 bases and the J gene end by 0 bases; junction bases not matched to a gene: 5. This CDR3 has 18 amino acids. Here the CDR3 DNA reads TGCGCCAGCAGCCAAGATCGTCGACAGGGCTCTGGGGCCAACGTCCTGACTTTC. Protein product: CASSQDRRQGSGANVLTF.

V and J are TRBV2 and TRBJ2-1; 8 bases are a match to TRBD2. The ends lost 5 bases at V and 4 bases at J; junction bases unmatched: 7. The germline V gene has CDR1 SNHLY and CDR2 FYNNEI. The CDR3 runs 15 residues. The CDR3 DNA follows: TGTGCCAGCAGTCCCACTAGCGGAGCATACAATGAGCAGTTCTTC. Translating gives CASSPTSGAYNEQFF. Supplemented by reference TRBV2 and TRBJ2-1, the full variable domain reads EPEVTQTPSHQVTQMGQEVILRCVPISNHLYFYWYRQILGQKVEFLVSFYNNEISEKSEIFDDQFSVERPDGSNFTLKIRSTKLEDSAMYFCASSPTSGAYNEQFFGPGTRLTVL.

In its sample, this clone was seen a few times. The J gene is TRBJ1-4, the V gene TRBV7-8; D call uncertain. V was clipped by 1 base and J by 4 bases, with 4 bases between them. The germline V gene encodes CDR1 SGHVS and CDR2 FQNEAQ. The CDR3 has 13 amino acids. CDR3 residues: CASSLGGNEKLFF. CDR3 in DNA: TGTGCCAGCAGCTTAGGCGGTAATGAAAAACTGTTTTTT.

This clone was seen a handful of times. J is TRBJ1-5 and V is TRBV19, with 7 bases identical to TRBD1. The V gene end was trimmed by 7 bases and the J gene end by 4 bases; junction bases not matched to a gene: 7. CDR3 length: 14 residues. Looked up from germline, CDR1 is LNHDA and CDR2 is SQIVND (reference sequence). The CDR3 reads CASTAGTENQPQHF. The CDR3 region has the DNA TGTGCCAGTACCGCCGGGACAGAGAATCAGCCCCAGCATTTT. Full variable domain (missing parts from reference TRBV19 and TRBJ1-5): DGGITQSPKYLFRKEGQNVTLSCEQNLNHDAMYWYRQDPGQGLRLIYYSQIVNDFQKGDIAEGYSVSREKKESFPLTVTSAQKNPTAFYLCASTAGTENQPQHFGDGTRLSIL.

The CDR3 sequence: CASSRSGAPLKDEQYF. CDR3 in DNA: TGTGCCAGCAGTCGATCAGGGGCCCCCTTAAAGGACGAGCAGTACTTC. This sequence joins TRBV28 and TRBJ2-7; D is possibly TRBD1 (6 bases). Germline values: CDR1 MDHEN, CDR2 SYDVKM. The CDR3 has 16 amino acids. V was clipped by 5 bases and J by 5 bases, with 22 bases between them.

This clone was detected a few times. Here the CDR3 DNA reads TGTGCCAGAAGCCCAACGCCCAAGACAGGGAACTATGGCTACACCTTC. Translation: CARSPTPKTGNYGYTF. The V and J genes are TRBV7-5 and TRBJ1-2; TRBD1 is the table's D call, not checked against the DNA. TRBV7-5 is reported as a pseudogene. This CDR3 comprises 16 residues.

This clone was counted ten times or more. V usage is TRBV7-3 and J usage is TRBJ2-5; D is unresolved. Trimming took 5 bases from V and 3 from J, leaving 10 bases between them. The CDR3 covers 13 residues. Germline V gene data show CDR1 as SGHTA and CDR2 as FQGTGA. DNA of the CDR3: TGTGCCAGCAGCCGCAGTGGTGAAGAGACCCAGTACTTC. This encodes CASSRSGEETQYF.

The V gene is TRBV7-2, the J gene TRBJ2-1, with 9 nucleotides matching TRBD1. J lost 10 bases, V lost 3 bases, and 7 bases had no gene match. Germline V gene lookup returns CDR1 SGHTA and CDR2 FQGNSA. This CDR3 comprises 14 residues. CDR3 sequence: CASSLGQGPREQFF. CDR3 nucleotides: TGTGCCAGCAGCTTGGGACAGGGACCAAGGGAGCAGTTCTTC.

The chain links TRBV30 to TRBJ2-5, with TRBD1 as a possible D gene (6 bases). Germline V gives CDR1 GTSNPN, CDR2 SVGIG (reference sequence). The germline V and J ends were trimmed by 4 bases and 4 bases, with 13 bases remaining between them. CDR3 length: 13 amino acids. CDR3: CAWTPQGPETQYF. CDR3 in DNA: TGTGCCTGGACCCCCCAGGGGCCAGAGACCCAGTACTTC. Complete variable domain (other parts from reference TRBV30 and TRBJ2-5): SQTIHQWPATLVQPVGSPLSLECTVEGTSNPNLYWYRQAAGRGLQLLFYSVGIGQISSEVPQNLSASRPQDRQFILSSKKLLLSDSGFYLCAWTPQGPETQYFGPGTRLLVL.

The CDR3 DNA reads as TGTGCCAGCAGTATTGACAGAAATCAGCCCCAGCATTTT. Amino acids: CASSIDRNQPQHF. V usage is TRBV27 and J usage is TRBJ1-5; tentatively, D is TRBD1 (5 bases). CDR1 MNHEY and CDR2 SMNVEV come from the germline V gene (reference sequence). The CDR3 has 13 amino acids. The V gene lost 5 bases and the J gene lost 4 bases, with 9 bases spanning the gap.

This clone was picked up a small number of times. The gene calls are TRBV5-1 and TRBJ2-1; maybe TRBD2 (7 bases). The V and J ends lost 5 bases and 4 bases respectively, with 19 bases between them. The CDR3 is made up of 16 amino acids. The germline gives CDR1 SGHRS, CDR2 YFSETQ. The chain's CDR3 is CASSGGGGGRYNEQFF. Written as DNA, the CDR3 is TGCGCCAGCAGTGGGGGGGGCGGGGGCAGATACAATGAGCAGTTCTTC.

This clone turned up a few times. The chain links TRBV2 to TRBJ2-3; D is uncertain. Germline V gives CDR1 SNHLY, CDR2 FYNNEI. The length of the CDR3 is 11 residues. Trimming took 10 bases from V and 5 from J, leaving 10 bases between them. In DNA, the CDR3 is TGTGCCACCCGCCCGAGAGATACGCAGTATTTT. Its protein product is CATRPRDTQYF. The full variable domain, completed using reference TRBV2 and TRBJ2-3, is EPEVTQTPSHQVTQMGQEVILRCVPISNHLYFYWYRQILGQKVEFLVSFYNNEISEKSEIFDDQFSVERPDGSNFTLKIRSTKLEDSAMYFCATRPRDTQYFGPGTRLTVL.